Below, 19 T cell receptor beta chains from the same sample are listed, as sequenced in a study of shared clonotypes between healthy human individuals. Measured with immunoSEQ multiplex PCR; TCRdb has only the in-frame clones, and not every one. Counted here are about 450,000 clones, 79% occurring once; the ten biggest clones make up about 12%. Source material: PBMCs. All receptors derive from a woman aged 40 to 50 in good health. Some clones in this sample may be carry-over from other donors' samples.

V is TRBV29-1 and J is TRBJ2-2, with D perhaps matching TRBD2 (6 bases). Trimming removed 4 bases from V and 2 bases from J, with 14 bases in between. This CDR3 is built from 15 residues. Germline loops: CDR1 SQVTM, CDR2 ANQGSEA. CDR3: CSVVRGVGNTGELFF. DNA of the CDR3: TGCAGCGTTGTACGCGGGGTCGGCAACACCGGGGAGCTGTTTTTT.

V gene TRBV6-4 combines with J gene TRBJ2-1, with TRBD2 matching 12 bases. CDR1 and CDR2 (germline): MRHNA, SNTAGT. J lost 6 bases, V lost 0 bases, and 12 bases had no gene match. This CDR3 spans 19 amino acids. The CDR3 spells CASSDSFPSLAGGFNEQFF. The CDR3 DNA follows: TGTGCCAGCAGTGACTCTTTCCCCTCTCTAGCGGGAGGGTTCAATGAGCAGTTCTTC.

The CDR3, as DNA: TGTGCCAGCAGCTTTACAGACCAGGGGACTGAAGCTTTCTTT. Protein sequence: CASSFTDQGTEAFF. The genes are TRBV7-2 and TRBJ1-1; a weak D match, TRBD1 (6 bases). CDR1 and CDR2 (germline): SGHTA, FQGNSA. V was shortened by 3 bases and J by 5 bases, with 13 bases between the two germline ends. The CDR3 is made up of 14 amino acids.

J is TRBJ2-5 and V is TRBV9; D gene unclear. Germline lookup yields CDR1 SGDLS and CDR2 YYNGEE. The V gene lost 0 bases and the J gene lost 2 bases, with 11 bases spanning the gap. This CDR3 contains 15 residues. The CDR3 here is CASSVAARIQETQYF. CDR3 nucleotides: TGTGCCAGCAGCGTAGCGGCTAGGATTCAAGAGACCCAGTACTTC.

V is TRBV28 and J is TRBJ2-7; TRBD1 is a possible D gene (5 bases). V was shortened by 6 bases and J by 1 base, with 7 bases between the two germline ends. This CDR3 is built from 12 residues. Germline V gene data show CDR1 as MDHEN and CDR2 as SYDVKM. CDR3 sequence: CASRGQSYEQYF. The CDR3 coding sequence is TGTGCCAGCAGGGGGCAATCCTACGAGCAGTACTTC. Looking up the rest from reference TRBV28 and TRBJ2-7 gives the full variable domain: DVKVTQSSRYLVKRTGEKVFLECVQDMDHENMFWYRQDPGLGLRLIYFSYDVKMKEKGDIPEGYSVSREKKERFSLILESASTNQTSMYLCASRGQSYEQYFGPGTRLTVT.

This clone was detected once. The chain recombines TRBV30 with TRBJ2-3; maybe TRBD2 (5 bases). The ends were cut back, 5 bases at V and 2 bases at J, with 14 bases in the middle. CDR1 and CDR2 from the germline V gene are GTSNPN and SVGIG (reference sequence). This CDR3 contains 14 residues. As DNA, the CDR3 is TGTGCCTGGTGCGAGAAGCGGTTCACAGATACGCAGTATTTT. It is translated as CAWCEKRFTDTQYF.

The chain couples TRBV6-1 to TRBJ2-7; unclear D gene. This CDR3 region has 13 residues. V was trimmed by 1 base and J by 3 bases, leaving 7 bases between them. Germline assignment: CDR1 MNHNS and CDR2 SASEGT. The CDR3 bases are TGTGCCAGCAGTGAAGTAAGTGGCTACGAGCAGTACTTC. Amino acids: CASSEVSGYEQYF.

This chain connects TRBV9 to TRBJ2-2; tentatively, D is TRBD2 (5 bases). This CDR3 is 14 amino acids long. Trimming left V 3 bases short and J 3 bases short, with 9 bases between. CDR1 and CDR2 from the germline V gene are SGDLS and YYNGEE. This CDR3 reads CASSGSGYTGELFF. The CDR3 DNA is TGTGCCAGCAGCGGCAGCGGATACACCGGGGAGCTGTTTTTT.

The V gene is TRBV7-2, the J gene TRBJ2-5, with 11 bases that match TRBD1. Germline trimming cut 1 base from V and 4 bases from J; bases unmatched to any gene: 2. The CDR3 totals 15 residues. The germline CDR1 and CDR2 sequences are SGHTA and FQGNSA. The DNA of the CDR3 is TGTGCCAGCAGCTTAGTCGGGACAGGGGGAGAGACCCAGTACTTC. It encodes CASSLVGTGGETQYF.

For this clone: Mismatch with germline at one junction end may stem from a read error. The chain recombines TRBV5-8 with TRBJ2-7; 8 bases fit TRBD1. The CDR3 has 11 amino acids. CDR1 is SGHTS and CDR2 is YDEGEE in the germline V gene. The chain's CDR3 is CASSLVDRAEF. The CDR3 DNA reads TGTGCCAGCAGCTTGGTGGACAGGGCAGAATTC.

This rearrangement joins TRBV15 to TRBJ1-4, with TRBD1 matching 11 bases. The CDR3 sequence is 14 residues long. Germline V gene lookup returns CDR1 LNHNV and CDR2 YYDKDF (reference sequence). V was clipped by 5 bases and J by 7 bases; unmatched bases: 3. The CDR3 DNA sequence: TGTGCCACCAGCCCGGACAGGGGGCTTGAAAAACTGTTTTTT. It yields the protein CATSPDRGLEKLFF.

This clone occurred a few times. The chain links TRBV30 to TRBJ1-1, with D unresolved. This CDR3 spans 12 amino acids. Trimming left V 4 bases short and J 0 bases short, with 6 bases between. Per the germline V gene, CDR1 is GTSNPN and CDR2 is SVGIG (reference sequence). The CDR3 bases are TGTGCCTGGACAGATATGAACACTGAAGCTTTCTTT. Amino acids: CAWTDMNTEAFF.

The V and J genes are TRBV7-9 and TRBJ2-3; 8 bases agree with TRBD2. V was pared by 5 bases and J by 0 bases, with 7 bases of the junction left unmatched. Per germline, CDR1 SEHNR and CDR2 FQNEAQ (reference sequence). This CDR3 spans 16 amino acids. The CDR3 bases are TGTGCCAGCAGCCAAGGTAGCGGGATTAGCACAGATACGCAGTATTTT. Amino acid sequence: CASSQGSGISTDTQYF.

V gene TRBV5-1 combines with J gene TRBJ1-1, with 9 positions matching TRBD1. Trimming at V came to 4 bases and at J to 0 bases, leaving 7 bases not matched to a gene. CDR3 length: 16 residues. Germline-derived CDR1 and CDR2 are SGHRS and YFSETQ. CDR3: CASSRDRVKMNTEAFF. CDR3 nucleotides: TGCGCCAGCAGCCGGGACAGGGTGAAAATGAACACTGAAGCTTTCTTT.

The V and J genes are TRBV28 and TRBJ1-2; possibly TRBD1 for D (5 bases). Germline values: CDR1 MDHEN, CDR2 SYDVKM. The CDR3 totals 14 residues. Trimming removed 5 bases from V and 4 bases from J, with 14 bases in between. In nucleotides, the CDR3 is TGTGCCAGCAGTACGGCGGGGGACTCCTATGGCTACACCTTC. The encoded protein is CASSTAGDSYGYTF.

The chain carries TRBV5-6 and TRBJ1-1, with 12 bases aligning to TRBD1. With V trimmed by 3 bases and J by 1 base, 4 bases remained unmatched. The CDR3 consists of 16 residues. Germline CDR1 is SGHDT and CDR2 is YYEEEE. DNA for the CDR3: TGTGCCAGCAGCTATGGGACAGGGGGCACGAACACTGAAGCTTTCTTT. Amino acids: CASSYGTGGTNTEAFF.

This rearrangement joins TRBV28 to TRBJ2-5; possibly TRBD2 for D (6 bases). Per the germline V gene, CDR1 is MDHEN and CDR2 is SYDVKM. With 6 bases removed from V and 4 bases from J, the gap between germline ends came to 9 bases. The CDR3 is 12 amino acids. In DNA form, the CDR3 reads TGTGCCAGCAGGTCCGGGAGAGAGACCCAGTACTTC. Translated, it gives CASRSGRETQYF.

This clone was detected only once. The chain has TRBV7-2 and TRBJ1-1; D perhaps matches TRBD1 (6 bases). This CDR3 has 14 residues. Trimming took 5 bases from V and 6 from J, leaving 16 bases between them. Germline V gene data show CDR1 as SGHTA and CDR2 as FQGNSA. The CDR3 DNA reads TGTGCCAGCAGCCCCCAGGGTAGGGGGGCTGAAGCTTTCTTT. Translating it yields CASSPQGRGAEAFF.

The V call is TRBV5-4, the J call TRBJ2-3; tentatively, D is TRBD2 (6 bases). The germline gives CDR1 SGHNT, CDR2 YYREEE (reference sequence). Trimming shortened V by 4 bases and J by 2 bases, and 11 bases separated the two germline ends. The CDR3 loop spans 14 amino acids. The CDR3 nucleotides are TGTGCCAGCAGCCCGGGACTCTACACAGATACGCAGTATTTT. Translating it yields CASSPGLYTDTQYF.